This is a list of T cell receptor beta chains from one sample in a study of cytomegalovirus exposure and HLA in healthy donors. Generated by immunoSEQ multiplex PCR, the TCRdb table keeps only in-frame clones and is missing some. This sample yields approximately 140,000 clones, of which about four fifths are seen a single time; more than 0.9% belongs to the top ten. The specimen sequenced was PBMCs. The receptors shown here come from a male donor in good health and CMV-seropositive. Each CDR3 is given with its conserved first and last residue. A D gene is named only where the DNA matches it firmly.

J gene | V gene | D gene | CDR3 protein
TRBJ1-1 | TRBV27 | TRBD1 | CASSPTTGYNTEAFF
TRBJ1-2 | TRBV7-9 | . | CASSLSANYGYTF
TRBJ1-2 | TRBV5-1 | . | CASRLEETNYGYTF
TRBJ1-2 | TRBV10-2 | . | CASSETDNYGYTF
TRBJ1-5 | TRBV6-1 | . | CASSEREGGTPQPQHF
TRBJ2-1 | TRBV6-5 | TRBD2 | CASRRGTVNEQFF
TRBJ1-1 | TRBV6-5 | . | CASSLQQNTEAFF
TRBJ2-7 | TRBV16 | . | CASSQSLANYEQYF
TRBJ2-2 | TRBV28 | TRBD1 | CASSVRTGYTGELFF
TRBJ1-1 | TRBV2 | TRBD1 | CASSLRGENTEAFF
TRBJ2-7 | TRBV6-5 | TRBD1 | CASSSRDRDYEQYF
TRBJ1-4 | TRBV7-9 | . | CASSQTGSNEKLFF
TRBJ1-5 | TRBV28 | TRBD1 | CASSLPTGSGQPRHF
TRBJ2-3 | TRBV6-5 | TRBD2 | CASTPRAGTQYF
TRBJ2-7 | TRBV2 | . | CASRDSRYEQYF
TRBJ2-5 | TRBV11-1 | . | CASSFPSGETQYF
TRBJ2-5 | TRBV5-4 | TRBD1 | CASSPDRVGETQYF
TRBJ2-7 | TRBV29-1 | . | CSVESSASSSYEQYF
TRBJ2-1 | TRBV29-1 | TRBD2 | CSVVLTSVLPEEWNEQFF
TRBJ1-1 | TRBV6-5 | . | CASSYQPSGTEAFF
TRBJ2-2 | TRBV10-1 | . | CASSDGNTGELFF
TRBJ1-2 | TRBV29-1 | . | CSVEDTGSHGYTF
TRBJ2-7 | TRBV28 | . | CASSKQYEQYF
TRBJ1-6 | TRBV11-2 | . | CASSLGANNSPLHF
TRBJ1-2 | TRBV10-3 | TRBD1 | CAISESPGQGVNYGYTF
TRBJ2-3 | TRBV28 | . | CASSGTTDTQYF
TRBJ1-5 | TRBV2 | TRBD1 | CASTFGQGGRNQPQHF
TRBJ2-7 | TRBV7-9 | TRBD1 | CASSFGQGSSYEQYF
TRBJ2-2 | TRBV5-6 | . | CASSFGQNTGELFF
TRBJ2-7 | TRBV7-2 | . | CASSLDRGPYEQYF
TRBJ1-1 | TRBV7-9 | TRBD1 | CASQRHRGLNTEAFF
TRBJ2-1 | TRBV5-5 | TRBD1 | CASSPDRRNEQFF
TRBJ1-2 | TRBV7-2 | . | CASSLGTGYLYGYTF
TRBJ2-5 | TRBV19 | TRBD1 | CASSYRGQGTQYF
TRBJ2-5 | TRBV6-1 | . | CASVRENGETQYF
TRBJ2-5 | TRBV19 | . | CASSIGQQETQYF
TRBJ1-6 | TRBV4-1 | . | CASSQDRAQNSPLHF
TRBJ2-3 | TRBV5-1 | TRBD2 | CASSPHASGRELPDTQYF
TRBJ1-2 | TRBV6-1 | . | CASSTRTNRDGYTF
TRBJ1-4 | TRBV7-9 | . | CASSLPLGGAPANEKLFF
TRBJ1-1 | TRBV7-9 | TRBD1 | CSSSRSGQGITEAFF
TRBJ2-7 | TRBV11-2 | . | CASSIGYGTMTEQYF
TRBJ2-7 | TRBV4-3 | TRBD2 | CASSQSPRGTSSYEQYF
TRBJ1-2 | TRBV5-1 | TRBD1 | CASSFTGDSNYGYTF
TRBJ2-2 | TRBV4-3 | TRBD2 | CASSQGPAGTGELFF
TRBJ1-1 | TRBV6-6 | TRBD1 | CASTLGQGNPPEAFF
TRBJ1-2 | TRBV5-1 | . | CASSLYTGTRGSGYTF
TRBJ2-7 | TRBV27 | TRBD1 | CASSPGQGAYEQYF
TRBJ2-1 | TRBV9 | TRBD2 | CASSPYAGTSNEQFF
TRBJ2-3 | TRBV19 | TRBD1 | CASSFRDRSTDTQYF
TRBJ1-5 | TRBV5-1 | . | CASSEGQINQPQHF
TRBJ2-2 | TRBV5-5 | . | CASSLEFEVADEGGELFF
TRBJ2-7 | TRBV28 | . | CASSDGGGGRPYEQYF
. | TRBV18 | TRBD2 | CASSPSWLAEDAYEQYF
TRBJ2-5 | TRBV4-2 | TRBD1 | CASTYGTGGQETQYF
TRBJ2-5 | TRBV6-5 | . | CASSYDGQSQETQYF
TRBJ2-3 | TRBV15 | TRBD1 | CATSRFAGGPTDTQYF
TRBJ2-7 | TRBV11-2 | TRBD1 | CASSWTGAHLEQYF
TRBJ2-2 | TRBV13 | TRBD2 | CASSLAGTSGRDTGELFF